Each of the 5 T cell receptor beta chains below was sequenced from the same sample in a study of CD4+ T cells in melanoma (dated by TCRdb to the early 2020s). Receptor libraries were prepared by the immunoSEQ multiplex PCR assay. The source is immuneACCESS, and TCRdb retained only in-frame sequences with V and J called. Part of the clones is not carried over; for the studies checked, unresolved V genes explain less than half of this, and the remainder is unexplained. The sample table shows about 10,000 clones, and about 59% are seen once. Roughly a quarter of the sample rests with the top ten. Sequenced: cells from a culture (not recorded whether cultured in vitro). The receptors were sampled from a human donor with melanoma.

This chain connects TRBV6-1 to TRBJ1-2; D unresolved. Germline V gives CDR1 MNHNS, CDR2 SASEGT. V lost 7 bases and J lost 11, with 14 bases in between. The CDR3 is 11 residues long. The CDR3 DNA is TGTGCCAGCATGCGACACCTGGTTTACACCTTC. This translates into CASMRHLVYTF.

In its sample, this clone was seen once. The chain links TRBV5-4 to TRBJ2-2, with 8 bases lining up with TRBD1. The CDR3 is 19 residues long. Unmatched junction bases numbered 16, after V lost 3 bases and J lost 3 bases. CDR1 is SGHNT and CDR2 is YYREEE in the germline V gene (reference sequence). The CDR3 reads CASSSRAGGAMEDTGELFF. CDR3 in DNA: TGTGCCAGCAGCTCTCGGGCAGGGGGCGCGATGGAAGACACCGGGGAGCTGTTTTTT.

The V and J genes are TRBV21-1 and TRBJ2-2; TRBD1 was called by the table and not checked on the DNA. TRBV21-1 is noted as a pseudogene. This CDR3 is built from 13 residues. CDR3 protein: CASRGGCGGELFF. The CDR3 bases are TGTGCCAGCAGAGGGGGTTGTGGCGGGGAGCTGTTTTTT.

This clone was counted between two and nine times. The CDR3 DNA sequence: TGTGCCAGCTCACCGGGGTTAGGTGCAGGGCAGTTCTTC. This gives the protein CASSPGLGAGQFF. V usage is TRBV18 and J usage is TRBJ2-1; no clear D gene. CDR3 length: 13 residues. Germline V gene lookup returns CDR1 KGHSH and CDR2 LQKENI. V was pared by 3 bases and J by 12 bases, with 15 bases between.

The chain joins TRBV30 to TRBJ2-5; no clear D. CDR3 size: 13 residues. V lost 0 bases and J 0 bases, leaving 5 bases between the germline ends. CDR1 is GTSNPN and CDR2 is SVGIG in the germline V gene (reference sequence). Written as DNA, the CDR3 is TGTGCCTGGAGTGTCGATTACCAAGAGACCCAGTACTTC. It yields the protein CAWSVDYQETQYF.